A selection of T cell receptor beta chains follows, all from one sample in a study of CD8 T cells in Susac syndrome. TCRdb re-derived calls from the immunoSEQ multiplex PCR reads in MiXCR, one entry per CDR3 protein. The table shows 75,000 to 80,000 distinct CDR3 sequences, with around 94% occurring only once. The sample taken for sequencing was CD8+ T cells from PBMCs. The receptor source for this set is a human donor with Susac syndrome. The CDR3 runs from the conserved cysteine through the conserved F or W. A D gene is named only where the DNA matches it firmly. A clone size is listed for some rows: how often the clone was seen (once, few, many), or a class if it is expanded.

cdr3_nt	cdr3_aa	clone_size	v_call	j_call	d_call
TGTGCTAGTAAACTAGCGGGGGGGTACACAGATACGCAGTATTTT	CASKLAGGYTDTQYF	-	TRBV7-3	TRBJ2-3	TRBD2
TGTGCCAGCAGTCGATCGCACACTGAAGCTTTCTTT	CASSRSHTEAFF	-	TRBV27	TRBJ1-1	-
TGCGCCAGCAGCTCGACAGGGGGCTCCTACAATGAGCAGTTCTTC	CASSSTGGSYNEQFF	-	TRBV5-1	TRBJ2-1	TRBD1
TGTGCCTGGAGTGTAGGCCTCTATGGCTACACCTTC	CAWSVGLYGYTF	once	TRBV30	TRBJ1-2	-
TGTGCCAGCAGTTTACGGGGGGCGCAAGGCTACACCTTC	CASSLRGAQGYTF	-	TRBV27	TRBJ1-2	-
TGTGCCAGCAGCGTAGCTGTTAGCTCCTACAATGAGCAGTTCTTC	CASSVAVSSYNEQFF	-	TRBV9	TRBJ2-1	-
TGCAGTGCTAGACTGGGACACCGGAACACTGAAGCTTTCTTT	CSARLGHRNTEAFF	-	TRBV20-1	TRBJ1-1	-
TGTGCCAGCAGTGCCTCAGGGGAAGGGCCGCCCCAGCATTTT	CASSASGEGPPQHF	once	TRBV25-1	TRBJ1-5	-
TGTGCCATCAGTGAATTGCCGCATCAGCCCCAGCATTTT	CAISELPHQPQHF	-	TRBV10-3	TRBJ1-5	-
TGTGCCAGCCAGCCCCCTGGGACAGGGGTCGAGGGTGAGCAGTTCTTC	CASQPPGTGVEGEQFF	-	TRBV7-2	TRBJ2-1	TRBD1
TGTGCCAGCAGTGAGCTACTGGGACTAGCGGGGCAAGAGACCCAGTACTTC	CASSELLGLAGQETQYF	-	TRBV25-1	TRBJ2-5	TRBD2
TGTGCCAGCAGTTCCTCCGGGACAGGGTCCTACGAGCAGTACTTC	CASSSSGTGSYEQYF	-	TRBV12-3/TRBV12-4	TRBJ2-7	TRBD1
TGTGCCAGCAGTGTATCGGCAGGGTGGAATTCACCCCTCCACTTT	CASSVSAGWNSPLHF	-	TRBV25-1	TRBJ1-6	-
TGTGCCAGTAGTATAGATCGAGACACAAGTTTTGAAGCTTTCTTT	CASSIDRDTSFEAFF	-	TRBV19	TRBJ1-1	-
TGTGCCACCGGGACAGGATGGAGAGAAACTTTCTTT	CATGTGWRETFF	-	TRBV27	TRBJ1-1	TRBD1
TGTGCCAGCAGTTTGAATATCATGGACACTGAAGCTTTCTTT	CASSLNIMDTEAFF	-	TRBV12-3/TRBV12-4	TRBJ1-1	-
TGTGCCAGCAGCCCGACAGGGCAGAGAGATACGCAGTATTTT	CASSPTGQRDTQYF	-	TRBV14	TRBJ2-3	TRBD1
TGTGCCAGCAGACCCTCCGGGGGGAATGGCTCCTACGAGCAGTACTTC	CASRPSGGNGSYEQYF	-	TRBV7-6	TRBJ2-7	TRBD2
TGTGCCACCCGGACACTACAGAGCTCCTACAATGAGCAGTTCTTC	CATRTLQSSYNEQFF	-	TRBV28	TRBJ2-1	-
TGTGCCAGCAGCTTAGACCTTCTACGAGCTGAAGCTTTCTTT	CASSLDLLRAEAFF	-	TRBV11-2	TRBJ1-1	-
TGTGCCAGCAGCTCCCCCAAGGGCAGGGGAAACGGGGAGCTGTTTTTT	CASSSPKGRGNGELFF	-	TRBV7-9	TRBJ2-2	-
TGCAGTGCTTGGGACAGGGCCTACGAGCAGTACTTC	CSAWDRAYEQYF	-	TRBV20-1	TRBJ2-7	TRBD1
TGTGCCACCAGCAGAGGCCTCGGTTTAGATACGCAGTATTTT	CATSRGLGLDTQYF	-	TRBV15	TRBJ2-3	-
TGTGCCAGCAGCTTCGACAGGGGCAACACCTACGAGCAGTACTTC	CASSFDRGNTYEQYF	once	TRBV7-6	TRBJ2-7	TRBD1
TGTGCCACCAGCGAACCCGGGACAGGGAAAGATGGCTACACCTTC	CATSEPGTGKDGYTF	-	TRBV15	TRBJ1-2	TRBD1
TGTGCCAGCAGCTTGGCAGGGACAGGGAAGAGGGGCACTGAAGCTTTCTTT	CASSLAGTGKRGTEAFF	-	TRBV7-9	TRBJ1-1	TRBD1
TGCGCCAGCAGCAAGTGGACAGGGCAAGAGACCCAGTACTTC	CASSKWTGQETQYF	few	TRBV5-1	TRBJ2-5	TRBD1
TGTGCCAGCAGCGTAGCGGTTAGCGGGCTTAATGAGCAGTTCTTC	CASSVAVSGLNEQFF	-	TRBV9	TRBJ2-1	TRBD2
TGTGCCAGCAGCTTCTCCGGGACAGGATATAGAGGCTACACCTTC	CASSFSGTGYRGYTF	-	TRBV14	TRBJ1-2	TRBD1
TGTGCCAGCGGGTATAGTGTGGCTAATGAAAAACTGTTTTTT	CASGYSVANEKLFF	-	TRBV2	TRBJ1-4	-
TGTGCCATCCTCCCATCTGGGGCCAACGTCCTGACTTTC	CAILPSGANVLTF	-	TRBV10-3	TRBJ2-6	-
TGTGCCAGCAGCCGGGCCGCCCGGGGGGTCTACGAGCAGTACTTC	CASSRAARGVYEQYF	-	TRBV3-1	TRBJ2-7	TRBD2
TGTGCCAGTACCCATGACCTTGGGGCTTCACCCCTCCACTTT	CASTHDLGASPLHF	-	TRBV19	TRBJ1-6	-
TGCGCCAGCAGCGCCATGACAGACCAAGAGACCCAGTACTTC	CASSAMTDQETQYF	-	TRBV5-1	TRBJ2-5	-
TGTGCCAGCGGGATCGGGGAAAGCAATGAGCAGTTCTTC	CASGIGESNEQFF	-	TRBV27	TRBJ2-1	-
TGTGCCAGCTCACCGGCCGGGCCTGCCAATTCACCCCTCCACTTT	CASSPAGPANSPLHF	-	TRBV18	TRBJ1-6	-
TGTGCCAGCAGCGTGCTAGGAAATTACTCACCCCTCCACTTT	CASSVLGNYSPLHF	once	TRBV14	TRBJ1-6	-
TGTGCCACCAGTGATCGGTCAGGGCAGCCCCAGCATTTT	CATSDRSGQPQHF	-	TRBV24-1	TRBJ1-5	-
TGTGCCTGGAAGGGACAGAGCTATGGCTACACCTTC	CAWKGQSYGYTF	-	TRBV30	TRBJ1-2	TRBD1
TGTGCCAGCAGCGTAGACCGGAGAGATACGCAGTATTTT	CASSVDRRDTQYF	-	TRBV9	TRBJ2-3	-
TGCAGTGCTCTACACCACACTGCCGGCGGCTACACCTTC	CSALHHTAGGYTF	-	TRBV20-1	TRBJ1-2	-
TGTGCCAGCAGTGCCCAACGGACAGCCCCTGAGCAGTTCTTC	CASSAQRTAPEQFF	once	TRBV28	TRBJ2-1	-
TGTGCCAGCAGCGTCCAGGGCAATGAGCAGTTCTTC	CASSVQGNEQFF	-	TRBV9	TRBJ2-1	-
TGCGCCAGCAGTTTCGGGGGCAGGAGGGAGGTGAACACTGAAGCTTTCTTT	CASSFGGRREVNTEAFF	-	TRBV23-1	TRBJ1-1	-
TGCGCCAGCAGCTTGGTCCTAGCGGGAGAGACCCAGTACTTC	CASSLVLAGETQYF	-	TRBV5-1	TRBJ2-5	TRBD2
TGTGCCAGCAGCGACAGGGGCCTCTACAATGAGCAGTTCTTC	CASSDRGLYNEQFF	-	TRBV7-9	TRBJ2-1	TRBD1
TGCGCCAGCAGCTCCGGGACTAGCGGGGGTCAAGAGACCCAGTACTTC	CASSSGTSGGQETQYF	few	TRBV5-1	TRBJ2-5	TRBD2
TGCAGTGCTAGAAGTCTAGCGGGGGGGCGGGAGCTGTTTTTT	CSARSLAGGRELFF	-	TRBV20-1	TRBJ2-2	TRBD2
TGTGCCAGCAGCCAAGAGGACGGGGGGAACTCCTACGAGCAGTACTTC	CASSQEDGGNSYEQYF	-	TRBV3-1	TRBJ2-7	TRBD2
TGCAGCGTTGAAACCGACAGGGGACCTTTCTTT	CSVETDRGPFF	-	TRBV29-1	TRBJ1-1	TRBD1
TGTGCCAGCAGTGCCGACAGCGACATGAACACTGAAGCTTTCTTT	CASSADSDMNTEAFF	-	TRBV12-3/TRBV12-4	TRBJ1-1	-
TGTGCCAGCAGCCCACAGGGGCAGGAGACCCAGTACTTC	CASSPQGQETQYF	-	TRBV7-9	TRBJ2-5	TRBD1
TGTGCCAGCAGTGACCTAGCCCCGGCCCCGGCCAAAAACATTCAGTACTTC	CASSDLAPAPAKNIQYF	-	TRBV2	TRBJ2-4	-